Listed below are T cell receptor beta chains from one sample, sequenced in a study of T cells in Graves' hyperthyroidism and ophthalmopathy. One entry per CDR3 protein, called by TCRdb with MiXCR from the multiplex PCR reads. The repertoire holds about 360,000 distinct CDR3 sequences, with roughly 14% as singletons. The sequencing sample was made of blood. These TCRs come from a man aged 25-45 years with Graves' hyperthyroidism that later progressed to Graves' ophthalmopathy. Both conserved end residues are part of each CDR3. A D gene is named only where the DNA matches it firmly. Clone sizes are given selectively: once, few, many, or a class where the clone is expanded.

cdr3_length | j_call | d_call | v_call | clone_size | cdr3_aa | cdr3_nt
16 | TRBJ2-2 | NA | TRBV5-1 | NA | CASSLQGPGGTGELFF | TGCGCCAGCAGTCTACAGGGCCCCGGAGGGACCGGGGAGCTGTTTTTT
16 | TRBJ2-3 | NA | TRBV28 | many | CASTPIGRGRTDTQYF | TGTGCCAGCACCCCCATTGGGCGGGGGCGCACAGATACGCAGTATTTT
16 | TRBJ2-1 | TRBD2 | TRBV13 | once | CASSLGRGGGLDEQFF | TGTGCCAGCAGCTTAGGGCGGGGGGGCGGATTGGATGAGCAGTTCTTC
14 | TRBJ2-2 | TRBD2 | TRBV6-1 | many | CASRSGLESGELFF | TGTGCCAGCAGGAGCGGACTAGAAAGCGGGGAGCTGTTTTTT
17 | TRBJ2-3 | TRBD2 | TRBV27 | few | CASSWRLAGGDTDTQYF | TGTGCCAGCAGTTGGAGACTAGCGGGCGGGGACACAGATACGCAGTATTTT
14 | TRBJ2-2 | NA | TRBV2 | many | CASSRYKNTGELFF | TGTGCCAGCAGCCGGTACAAGAACACCGGGGAGCTGTTTTTT
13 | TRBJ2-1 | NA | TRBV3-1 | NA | CASSLLGYNEQFF | TGTGCCAGCAGCCTTTTGGGGTACAATGAGCAGTTCTTC
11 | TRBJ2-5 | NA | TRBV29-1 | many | CSGGLRETQYF | TGCAGCGGAGGACTAAGGGAGACCCAGTACTTC
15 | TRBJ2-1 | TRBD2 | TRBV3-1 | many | CASSQGTSGGGEQFF | TGTGCCAGCAGCCAAGGGACTAGCGGGGGGGGTGAGCAGTTCTTC
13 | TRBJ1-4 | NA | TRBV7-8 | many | CASSSGQREKLFF | TGTGCCAGCAGCTCCGGACAGAGGGAAAAACTGTTTTTT
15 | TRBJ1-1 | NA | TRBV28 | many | CASRTVSSGFSVAFF | TGTGCCAGCAGGACAGTCTCGAGCGGTTTTTCGGTAGCTTTCTTT
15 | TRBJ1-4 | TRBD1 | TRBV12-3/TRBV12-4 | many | CASSTPGQGPEKLFF | TGTGCCAGCAGCACACCGGGACAGGGACCTGAAAAACTGTTTTTT
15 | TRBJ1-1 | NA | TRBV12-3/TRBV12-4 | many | CASSYVRHSNTEAFF | TGTGCCAGCAGTTATGTTCGACACTCGAACACTGAAGCTTTCTTT
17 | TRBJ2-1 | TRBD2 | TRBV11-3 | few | CASSSRGGAGGLDEQFF | TGTGCCAGCAGCTCCCGGGGGGGAGCGGGGGGGTTAGATGAGCAGTTCTTC
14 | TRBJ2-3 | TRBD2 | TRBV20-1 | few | CSARVSGGANTQYF | TGCAGTGCTAGAGTAAGCGGGGGGGCGAATACGCAGTATTTT
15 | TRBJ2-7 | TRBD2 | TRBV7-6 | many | CASRPLSGGTYEQYF | TGTGCCAGCAGGCCTCTGAGCGGGGGGACCTACGAGCAGTACTTC
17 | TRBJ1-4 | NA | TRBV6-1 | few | CASTRGTRDATNEKLFF | TGTGCCAGCACGAGAGGGACACGCGATGCAACTAATGAAAAACTGTTTTTT
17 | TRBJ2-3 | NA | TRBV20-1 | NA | CSAQTLLAVLGTDTQYF | TGCAGTGCTCAGACCCTTTTAGCGGTACTTGGCACAGATACGCAGTATTTT
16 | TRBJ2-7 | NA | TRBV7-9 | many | CASSLADSSTPYEQYF | TGTGCCAGCAGCTTGGCTGACAGTTCTACCCCCTACGAGCAGTACTTC
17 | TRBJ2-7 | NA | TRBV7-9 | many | CASSFTGTGRSSYEQYF | TGTGCCAGCAGCTTCACCGGAACGGGACGGAGCTCCTACGAGCAGTACTTC
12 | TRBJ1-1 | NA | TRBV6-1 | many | CASRVQYTEAFF | TGTGCCAGCAGAGTACAGTACACTGAAGCTTTCTTT
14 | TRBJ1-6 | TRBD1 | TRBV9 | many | CASSGGQVSSPLHF | TGTGCCAGCAGCGGGGGACAGGTATCATCACCCCTCCACTTT
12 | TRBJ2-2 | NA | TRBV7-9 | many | CASSLTPGELFF | TGTGCCAGCAGCTTAACCCCCGGGGAGCTGTTTTTT
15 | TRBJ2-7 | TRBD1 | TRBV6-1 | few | CASKRDREVIYEQYF | TGTGCCAGCAAACGGGACAGGGAGGTAATCTACGAGCAGTACTTC
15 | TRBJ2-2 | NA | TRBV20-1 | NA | CSARVPGAGTGELFF | TGCAGTGCTAGGGTACCGGGGGCAGGCACCGGGGAGCTGTTTTTT
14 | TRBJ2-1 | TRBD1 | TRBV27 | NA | CASSLVGQVNEQFF | TGTGCCAGCAGTTTAGTGGGACAGGTCAATGAGCAGTTCTTC
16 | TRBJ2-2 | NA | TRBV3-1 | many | CASSRSDLGGPGELFF | TGTGCCAGCAGTCGCTCTGACCTAGGTGGGCCCGGGGAGCTGTTTTTT
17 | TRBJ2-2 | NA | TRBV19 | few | CASSIRVEGSSTGELFF | TGTGCCAGTAGTATAAGGGTTGAGGGTTCGAGCACCGGGGAGCTGTTTTTT
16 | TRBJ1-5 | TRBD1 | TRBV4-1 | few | CASSQLPGQANQPQHF | TGCGCCAGCAGCCAGCTCCCGGGACAGGCAAATCAGCCCCAGCATTTT
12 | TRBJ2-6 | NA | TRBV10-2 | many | CASNSGANVLTF | TGCGCCAGCAATTCTGGGGCCAACGTCCTGACTTTC
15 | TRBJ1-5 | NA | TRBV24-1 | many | CATSVRGRVIQPQHF | TGTGCCACCAGTGTAAGGGGCCGGGTGATACAGCCCCAGCATTTT
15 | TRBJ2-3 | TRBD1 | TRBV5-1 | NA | CASSLNSGGPDTQYF | TGCGCCAGCAGCTTAAACTCAGGGGGCCCAGATACGCAGTATTTT
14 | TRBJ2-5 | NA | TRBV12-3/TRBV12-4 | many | CASSFGGQEGTQYF | TGTGCCAGCAGTTTCGGGGGGCAAGAAGGGACCCAGTACTTC
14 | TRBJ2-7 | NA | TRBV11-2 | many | CASSLSPGESEQYF | TGTGCCAGCAGCTTATCCCCAGGGGAAAGCGAGCAGTACTTC
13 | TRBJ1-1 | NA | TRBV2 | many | CASSERGNTEAFF | TGTGCCAGCAGTGAAAGAGGGAACACTGAAGCTTTCTTT
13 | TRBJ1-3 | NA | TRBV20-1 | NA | CSARGAAGNTIYF | TGCAGTGCTAGGGGGGCCGCCGGAAACACCATATATTTT
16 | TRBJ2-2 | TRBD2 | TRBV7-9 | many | CASSTTSGGNTGELFF | TGTGCCAGCAGCACGACTAGCGGGGGGAACACCGGGGAGCTGTTTTTT
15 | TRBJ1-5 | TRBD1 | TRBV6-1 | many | CASRDRALSNQPQHF | TGTGCCAGCAGAGACAGGGCCCTTAGCAATCAGCCCCAGCATTTT
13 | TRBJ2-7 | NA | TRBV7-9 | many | CASSLAQGAEQYF | TGTGCCAGCAGCTTAGCGCAAGGGGCCGAGCAGTACTTC
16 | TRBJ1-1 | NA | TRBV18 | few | CASSHQRHSQIAEAFF | TGTGCCAGCTCACACCAGAGACACAGCCAGATAGCTGAAGCTTTCTTT